Following are 19 T cell receptor beta chains from one sample sequenced in a study of cytomegalovirus exposure and HLA in healthy donors. Sequenced by immunoSEQ multiplex PCR; TCRdb stores in-frame clones only, minus some. The sample yields hundreds of thousands of clones, 86% seen once. Material for sequencing was PBMCs. These receptors originate from a woman aged 18-29 years in good health and CMV-seronegative.

The chain recombines TRBV7-9 with TRBJ2-7; tentative D call: TRBD1 (5 bases). V shed 5 bases and J shed 0 bases, with 17 bases lying between them. Germline lookup yields CDR1 SEHNR and CDR2 FQNEAQ (reference sequence). The length of the CDR3 is 16 residues. The CDR3 loop reads CASSGVGLPSSYEQYF. The CDR3 region has the DNA TGTGCCAGCAGCGGAGTGGGGCTACCAAGCTCCTACGAGCAGTACTTC.

The CDR3 DNA reads as TGTGCCAGCAGTGCCACTAGCGTTGGGACCGGGGAGCTGTTTTTT. Translating it yields CASSATSVGTGELFF. The genes are TRBV27 and TRBJ2-2; 7 bases align to TRBD2. The germline gives CDR1 MNHEY, CDR2 SMNVEV (reference sequence). The CDR3 is 15 residues long. V lost 5 bases to trimming and J lost 5 bases; unmatched junction nucleotides: 8.

The CDR3 bases are TGTGCCAGCAGCAGACAGGGGGCTAACTATGGCTACACCTTC. This codes for CASSRQGANYGYTF. The chain combines TRBV28 with TRBJ1-2; TRBD1 matches at 9 bases. From germline, CDR1 is MDHEN and CDR2 SYDVKM. The J segment lost 0 bases and the V segment lost 6 bases, leaving 2 bases of the junction unmatched. CDR3 length equals 14 residues.

The rearrangement uses TRBV7-9 and TRBJ2-1, with a weak D call TRBD2 (6 bases). The germline gives CDR1 SEHNR, CDR2 FQNEAQ (reference sequence). This CDR3 is 16 amino acids long. V gave up 1 base and J gave up 8 bases, with 18 bases separating them. CDR3 sequence reads: CASSLESLALWDEQFF. The CDR3 bases are TGTGCCAGCAGCTTAGAGAGCCTAGCGCTGTGGGATGAGCAGTTCTTC.

This clone is categorized as medium-sized. V gene TRBV25-1 combines with J gene TRBJ1-6; 7 bases fit TRBD1. This CDR3 has 18 residues. After removal of 1 base from V and 6 bases from J, the junction contained 12 bases not matched to a gene. Germline assignment: CDR1 MGHDK and CDR2 SYGVNS. The chain's CDR3 is CASSESYPSGQFNSPLHF. In nucleotides, the CDR3 is TGTGCCAGCAGTGAATCCTACCCCTCGGGACAGTTTAATTCACCCCTCCACTTT.

This rearrangement joins TRBV5-4 to TRBJ1-1; 7 positions agree with TRBD1. J lost 1 base, V lost 4 bases, and 13 bases had no gene match. Germline CDR1 is SGHNT and CDR2 is YYREEE (reference sequence). The CDR3 loop spans 17 amino acids. The CDR3 DNA reads as TGTGCCAGCAGCCCGACGCGGGCAGGGGGTACGAACACTGAAGCTTTCTTT. It is translated as CASSPTRAGGTNTEAFF. Filled out from reference TRBV5-4 and TRBJ1-1, the complete variable domain reads ETGVTQSPTHLIKTRGQQVTLRCSSQSGHNTVSWYQQALGQGPQFIFQYYREEENGRGNFPPRFSGLQFPNYSSELNVNALELDDSALYLCASSPTRAGGTNTEAFFGQGTRLTVV.

The chain combines TRBV7-6 with TRBJ2-3; 8 nucleotides line up with TRBD2. Germline CDR1 and CDR2: SGHVS and FNYEAQ. The CDR3 runs to 19 residues. The ends lost 3 bases at V and 4 bases at J; junction bases unmatched: 18. CDR3 residues: CASSFRASLAGGLADTQYF. The CDR3 nucleotides read TGTGCCAGCAGCTTTAGGGCGTCATTGGCGGGAGGTCTTGCAGATACGCAGTATTTT.

This CDR3 is CASSFPPGGLSYNEQFF. CDR3 coding DNA: TGTGCCAGCAGCTTCCCTCCAGGGGGGCTGTCCTACAATGAGCAGTTCTTC. The gene calls are TRBV12-1 and TRBJ2-1; the D call in the table, TRBD1, was not verified against the DNA. TRBV12-1 is a listed pseudogene. The CDR3 is made up of 17 amino acids.

The rearrangement uses TRBV7-9 and TRBJ2-7; perhaps TRBD2 as D (5 bases). CDR3 length: 13 amino acids. The ends were cut back, 0 bases at V and 3 bases at J, with 6 bases in the middle. Germline V gene data show CDR1 as SEHNR and CDR2 as FQNEAQ (reference sequence). The CDR3 bases are TGTGCCAGCAGCTTAGCTGGGAGCTACGAGCAGTACTTC. The encoded protein is CASSLAGSYEQYF. Looking up the rest from reference TRBV7-9 and TRBJ2-7 gives the full variable domain: DTGVSQNPRHKITKRGQNVTFRCDPISEHNRLYWYRQTLGQGPEFLTYFQNEAQLEKSRLLSDRFSAERPKGSFSTLEIQRTEQGDSAMYLCASSLAGSYEQYFGPGTRLTVT.

The chain has TRBV27 and TRBJ1-5; D unresolved. Trimming removed 6 bases from V and 2 bases from J, with 17 bases in between. Per germline, CDR1 MNHEY and CDR2 SMNVEV (reference sequence). The CDR3 spans 16 residues. The CDR3 here is CASRQNSQLGNQPQHF. The CDR3 DNA reads as TGTGCCAGCAGACAGAACTCCCAGCTTGGCAATCAGCCCCAGCATTTT.

This chain links TRBV2 with TRBJ1-2; 7 nucleotides align to TRBD1. V lost 4 bases and J lost 4; bases outside the gene matches: 6. The CDR3 sequence is 14 residues long. Per germline, CDR1 SNHLY and CDR2 FYNNEI. CDR3 sequence reads: CASSGETGTYGYTF. DNA for the CDR3: TGTGCCAGCAGTGGGGAGACAGGGACCTATGGCTACACCTTC.

The chain joins TRBV7-9 to TRBJ1-1; 8 bases are a match to TRBD1. J gave up 1 base and V 5 bases, and 9 bases lay outside the gene matches. The CDR3 length is 16 residues. Germline CDR1 and CDR2: SEHNR and FQNEAQ (reference sequence). Here the CDR3 reads CASSQTPGQGNTEAFF. Here the CDR3 DNA reads TGTGCCAGCAGCCAAACCCCCGGACAGGGGAACACTGAAGCTTTCTTT.

Of note for this clone: Other DNA variants within this sample encode the same CDR3. In DNA form, the CDR3 reads TGCAGCGTTGACCTTGGGACAGGTCCCTACGAGCAGTACTTC. It encodes CSVDLGTGPYEQYF. The gene calls are TRBV29-1 and TRBJ2-7, with 8 bases matching TRBD1. This CDR3 has 14 residues. Germline trimming cut 3 bases from V and 2 bases from J; bases unmatched to any gene: 6. CDR1 is SQVTM, CDR2 ANQGSEA, per germline.

The rearrangement links TRBV7-3 to TRBJ2-1, with 8 bases fitting TRBD1. CDR3 length equals 16 residues. The germline CDR1 and CDR2 sequences are SGHTA and FQGTGA. V was clipped by 3 bases and J by 4 bases; unmatched bases: 8. The CDR3 loop is CASSFYGTGKYNEQFF. CDR3 DNA: TGTGCCAGCAGCTTCTATGGGACAGGAAAATACAATGAGCAGTTCTTC.

This sequence joins TRBV6-6 and TRBJ1-1, with 10 bases aligning to TRBD1. V lost 8 bases, J lost 7 bases, and 10 bases stayed unmatched. CDR3 size: 14 residues. The V gene's germline CDR1 is MNHNY and CDR2 SVGAGI (reference sequence). The DNA of the CDR3 is TGTGCCAGCGGGGGGGGACAGGGGATTCTTGAAGCTTTCTTT. Translating gives CASGGGQGILEAFF.

A note on this clone: The same CDR3 also results from other DNA sequences found in this sample. This chain uses TRBV30 with TRBJ1-1; D ambiguous. The CDR3 has 15 residues. Germline assignment: CDR1 GTSNPN and CDR2 SVGIG (reference sequence). Trimming shortened V by 3 bases and J by 0 bases, and 14 bases separated the two germline ends. CDR3 coding DNA: TGTGCCTGGAGCCTAGATGTCGGCGTGAACACTGAAGCTTTCTTT. Its translation is CAWSLDVGVNTEAFF.

CDR3 coding DNA: TGTGCCAGCAGCGGGGGGGACAGGGAGGTACAAGTGCAGTACTTC. It specifies CASSGGDREVQVQYF. The chain recombines TRBV9 with TRBJ2-7; 9 nucleotides align to TRBD1. Losses at the gene ends were 3 bases for V and 9 bases for J; bases not matched to a gene: 13. Germline V gene sequence: CDR1 SGDLS, CDR2 YYNGEE. There are 15 residues in the CDR3. The variable domain in full, with the rest retrieved from reference TRBV9 and TRBJ2-7, is DSGVTQTPKHLITATGQRVTLRCSPRSGDLSVYWYQQSLDQGLQFLIQYYNGEERAKGNILERFSAQQFPDLHSELNLSSLELGDSALYFCASSGGDREVQVQYFGPGTRLTVT.

The V gene is TRBV6-1, the J gene TRBJ2-3; 7 positions agree with TRBD1. The V gene's germline CDR1 is MNHNS and CDR2 SASEGT. The CDR3 loop spans 15 amino acids. V shed 6 bases and J 3 bases; nucleotides not matched to a gene: 9. Here the CDR3 DNA reads TGTGCCAGCAGCAGAACAGGGGTACGAACAGATACGCAGTATTTT. It translates to CASSRTGVRTDTQYF.

This clone was seen only once. V and J are TRBV6-1 and TRBJ1-2; 7 bases match TRBD1. The ends lost 9 bases at V and 8 bases at J; junction bases unmatched: 18. The V gene's germline CDR1 is MNHNS and CDR2 SASEGT. This CDR3 has 15 amino acids. The CDR3 DNA follows: TGTGCCAGTCACCCTTTCGGAGAGGGGGCAGAAGGCTACACCTTC. Translating gives CASHPFGEGAEGYTF.